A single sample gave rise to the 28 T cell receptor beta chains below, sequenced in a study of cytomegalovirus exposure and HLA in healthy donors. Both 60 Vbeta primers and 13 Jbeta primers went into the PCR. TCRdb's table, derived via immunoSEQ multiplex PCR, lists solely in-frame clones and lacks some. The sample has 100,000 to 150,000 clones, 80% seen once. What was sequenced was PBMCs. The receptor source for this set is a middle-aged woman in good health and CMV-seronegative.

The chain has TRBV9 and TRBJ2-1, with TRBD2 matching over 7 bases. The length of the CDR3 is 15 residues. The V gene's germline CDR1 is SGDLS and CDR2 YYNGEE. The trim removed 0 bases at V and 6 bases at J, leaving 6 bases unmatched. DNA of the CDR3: TGTGCCAGCAGCGTAGGGGCTAGCGGCTTCAATGAGCAGTTCTTC. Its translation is CASSVGASGFNEQFF.

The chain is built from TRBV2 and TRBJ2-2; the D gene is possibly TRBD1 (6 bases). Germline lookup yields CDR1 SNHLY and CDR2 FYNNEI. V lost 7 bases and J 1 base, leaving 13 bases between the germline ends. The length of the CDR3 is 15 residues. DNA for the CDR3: TGTGCCAGCATAGGGCAGGGACAGAACACCGGGGAGCTGTTTTTT. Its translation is CASIGQGQNTGELFF.

This CDR3 reads CASSYPGAAQETQYF. CDR3 coding DNA: TGTGCCAGCAGTTACCCAGGGGCAGCCCAAGAGACCCAGTACTTC. V usage is TRBV6-6 and J usage is TRBJ2-5, with D possibly matching TRBD1 (6 bases). Per the germline V gene, CDR1 is MNHNY and CDR2 is SVGAGI (reference sequence). The CDR3 has 15 residues. Trimming took off 2 bases at V and 1 base at J, with 11 bases between the two ends.

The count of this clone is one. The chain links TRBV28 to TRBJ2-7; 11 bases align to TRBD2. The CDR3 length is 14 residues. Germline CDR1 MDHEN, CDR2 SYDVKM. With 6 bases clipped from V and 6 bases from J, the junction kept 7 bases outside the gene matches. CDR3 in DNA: TGTGCCAGCAGCGTGACTAGCGGGATTGTCGAGCAGTACTTC. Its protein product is CASSVTSGIVEQYF.

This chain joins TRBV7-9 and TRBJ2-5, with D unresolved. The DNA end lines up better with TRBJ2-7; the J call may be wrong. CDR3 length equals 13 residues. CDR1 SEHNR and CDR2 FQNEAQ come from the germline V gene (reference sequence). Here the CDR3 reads CASSLIQAYEQYF. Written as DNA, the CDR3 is TGTGCCAGCAGCTTAATCCAGGCCTACGAGCAGTACTTC.

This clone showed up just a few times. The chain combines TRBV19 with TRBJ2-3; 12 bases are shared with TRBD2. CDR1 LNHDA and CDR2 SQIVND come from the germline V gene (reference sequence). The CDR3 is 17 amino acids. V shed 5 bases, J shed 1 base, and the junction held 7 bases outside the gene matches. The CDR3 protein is CASSPSGGAAGTDTQYF. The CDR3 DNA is TGTGCCAGTAGTCCTAGCGGGGGGGCCGCTGGCACAGATACGCAGTATTTT.

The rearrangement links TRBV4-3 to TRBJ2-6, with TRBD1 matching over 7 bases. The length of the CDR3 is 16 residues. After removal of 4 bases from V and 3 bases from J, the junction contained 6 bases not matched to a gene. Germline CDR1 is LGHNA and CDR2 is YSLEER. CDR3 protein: CASSLDTGVGANVLTF. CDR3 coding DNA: TGCGCCAGCAGCCTTGATACAGGGGTTGGGGCCAACGTCCTGACTTTC.

Here the CDR3 reads CASSPGGRFLDEQYF. CDR3 in DNA: TGTGCCAGCAGCCCAGGGGGGCGGTTCTTAGACGAGCAGTACTTC. The chain is built from TRBV28 and TRBJ2-7; possible D gene TRBD1, 7 bases. Germline V gene lookup returns CDR1 MDHEN and CDR2 SYDVKM. This CDR3 has 15 amino acids. The V end lost 6 bases, the J end lost 5 bases, and 20 bases lay between the germline ends.

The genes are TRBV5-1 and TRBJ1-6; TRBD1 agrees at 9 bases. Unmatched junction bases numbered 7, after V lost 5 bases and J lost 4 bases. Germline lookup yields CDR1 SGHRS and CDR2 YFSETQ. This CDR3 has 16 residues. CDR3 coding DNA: TGCGCCAGCAGTTATGCGGGACAGGGATATAATTCACCCCTCCACTTT. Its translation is CASSYAGQGYNSPLHF.

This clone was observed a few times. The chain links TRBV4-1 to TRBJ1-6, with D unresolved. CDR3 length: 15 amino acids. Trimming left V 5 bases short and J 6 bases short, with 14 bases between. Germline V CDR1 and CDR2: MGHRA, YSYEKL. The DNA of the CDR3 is TGCGCCAGCAGCATTCCGGGAACAGTTAATTCACCCCTCCACTTT. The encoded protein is CASSIPGTVNSPLHF.

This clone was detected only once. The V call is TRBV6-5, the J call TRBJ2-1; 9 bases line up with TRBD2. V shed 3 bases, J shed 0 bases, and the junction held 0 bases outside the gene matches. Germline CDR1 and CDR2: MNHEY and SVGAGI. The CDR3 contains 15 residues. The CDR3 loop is CASSYSGSSYNEQFF. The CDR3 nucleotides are TGTGCCAGCAGTTATAGCGGGAGCTCCTACAATGAGCAGTTCTTC.

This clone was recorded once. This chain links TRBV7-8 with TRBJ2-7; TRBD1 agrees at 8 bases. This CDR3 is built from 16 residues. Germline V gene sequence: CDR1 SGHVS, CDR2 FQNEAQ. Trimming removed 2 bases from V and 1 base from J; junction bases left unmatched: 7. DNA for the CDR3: TGTGCCAGCAGCTTAAGTTCCCGGACAGGGTCCTACGAGCAGTACTTC. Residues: CASSLSSRTGSYEQYF.

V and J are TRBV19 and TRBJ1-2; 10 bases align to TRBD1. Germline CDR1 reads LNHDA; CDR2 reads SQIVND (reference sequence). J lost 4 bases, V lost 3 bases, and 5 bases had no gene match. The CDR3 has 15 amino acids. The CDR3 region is CASSMDRGLGYGYTF. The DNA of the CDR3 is TGTGCCAGTAGTATGGACAGGGGGTTGGGCTATGGCTACACCTTC. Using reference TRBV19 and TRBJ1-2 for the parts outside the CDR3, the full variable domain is DGGITQSPKYLFRKEGQNVTLSCEQNLNHDAMYWYRQDPGQGLRLIYYSQIVNDFQKGDIAEGYSVSREKKESFPLTVTSAQKNPTAFYLCASSMDRGLGYGYTFGSGTRLTVV.

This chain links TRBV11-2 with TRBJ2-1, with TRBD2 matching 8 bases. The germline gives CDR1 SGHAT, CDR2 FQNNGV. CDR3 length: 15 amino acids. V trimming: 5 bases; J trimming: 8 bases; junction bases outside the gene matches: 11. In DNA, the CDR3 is TGTGCCAGCAGCGGGTCCGGGACTAGGCTATATGAGCAGTTCTTC. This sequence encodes CASSGSGTRLYEQFF.

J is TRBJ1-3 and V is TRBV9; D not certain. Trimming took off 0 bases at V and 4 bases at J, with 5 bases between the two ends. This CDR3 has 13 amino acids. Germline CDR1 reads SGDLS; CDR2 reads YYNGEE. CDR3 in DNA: TGTGCCAGCAGCGTAGATCCGGGAAACACCATATATTTT. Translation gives CASSVDPGNTIYF.

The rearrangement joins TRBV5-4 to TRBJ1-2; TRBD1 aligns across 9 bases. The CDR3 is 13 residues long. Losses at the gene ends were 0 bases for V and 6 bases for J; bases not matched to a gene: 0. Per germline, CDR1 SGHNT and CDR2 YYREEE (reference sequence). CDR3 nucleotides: TGTGCCAGCAGCTTGGGGACAGGGGATGGCTACACCTTC. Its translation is CASSLGTGDGYTF.

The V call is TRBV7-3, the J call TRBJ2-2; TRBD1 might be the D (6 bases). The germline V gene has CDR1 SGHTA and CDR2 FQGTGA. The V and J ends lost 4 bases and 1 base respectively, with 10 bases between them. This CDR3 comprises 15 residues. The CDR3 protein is CASSSLQGNTGELFF. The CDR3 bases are TGTGCCAGCAGCTCCTTACAGGGGAACACCGGGGAGCTGTTTTTT.

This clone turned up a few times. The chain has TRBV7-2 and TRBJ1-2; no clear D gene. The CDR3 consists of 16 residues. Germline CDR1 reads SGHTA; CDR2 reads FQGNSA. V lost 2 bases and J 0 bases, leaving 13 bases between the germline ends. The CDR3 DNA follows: TGTGCCAGCAGCTTACAATCCGCGGCCACTAACTATGGCTACACCTTC. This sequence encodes CASSLQSAATNYGYTF.

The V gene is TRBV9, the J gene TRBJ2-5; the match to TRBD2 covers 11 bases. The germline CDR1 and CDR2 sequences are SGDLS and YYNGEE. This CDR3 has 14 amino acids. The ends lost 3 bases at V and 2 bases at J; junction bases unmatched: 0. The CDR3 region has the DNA TGTGCCAGCAGCGGACTAGCGGGGCAAGAGACCCAGTACTTC. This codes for CASSGLAGQETQYF. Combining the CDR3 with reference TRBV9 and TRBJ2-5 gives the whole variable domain DSGVTQTPKHLITATGQRVTLRCSPRSGDLSVYWYQQSLDQGLQFLIQYYNGEERAKGNILERFSAQQFPDLHSELNLSSLELGDSALYFCASSGLAGQETQYFGPGTRLLVL.

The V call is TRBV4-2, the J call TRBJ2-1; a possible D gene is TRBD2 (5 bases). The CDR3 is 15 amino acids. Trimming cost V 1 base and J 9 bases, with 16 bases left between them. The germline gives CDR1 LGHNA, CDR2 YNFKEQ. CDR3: CASSQGPGSESEQFF. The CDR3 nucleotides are TGTGCCAGCAGCCAAGGTCCGGGGAGCGAAAGTGAGCAGTTCTTC.

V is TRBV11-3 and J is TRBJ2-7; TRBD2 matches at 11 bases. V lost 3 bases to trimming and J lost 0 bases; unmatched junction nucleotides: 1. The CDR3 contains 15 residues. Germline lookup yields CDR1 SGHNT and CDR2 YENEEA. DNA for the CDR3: TGTGCCAGCAGCTTGCTAGCGGGGGGCTCCTACGAGCAGTACTTC. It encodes CASSLLAGGSYEQYF.

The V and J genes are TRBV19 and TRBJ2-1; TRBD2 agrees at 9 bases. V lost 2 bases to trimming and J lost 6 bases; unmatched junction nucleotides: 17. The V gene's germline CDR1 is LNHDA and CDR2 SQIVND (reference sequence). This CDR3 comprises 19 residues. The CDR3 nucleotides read TGTGCCAGTAGTATAAGAGTCGGGCCTAGCGGGGATGGGGGCAATGAGCAGTTCTTC. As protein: CASSIRVGPSGDGGNEQFF.

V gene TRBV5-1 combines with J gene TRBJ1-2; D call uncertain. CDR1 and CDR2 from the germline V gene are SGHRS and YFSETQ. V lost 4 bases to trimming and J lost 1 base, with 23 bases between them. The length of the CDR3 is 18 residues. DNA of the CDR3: TGCGCCAGCAGCCCTAGTTTGCCCAGTCTTGGGTTTAACTATGGCTACACCTTC. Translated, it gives CASSPSLPSLGFNYGYTF.

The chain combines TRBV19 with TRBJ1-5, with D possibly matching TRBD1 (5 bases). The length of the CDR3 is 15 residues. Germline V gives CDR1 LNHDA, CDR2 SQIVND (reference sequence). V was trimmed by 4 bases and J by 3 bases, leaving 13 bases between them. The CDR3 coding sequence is TGTGCCAGTAGTACGACGGGGGGAATCAATCAGCCCCAGCATTTT. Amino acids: CASSTTGGINQPQHF.

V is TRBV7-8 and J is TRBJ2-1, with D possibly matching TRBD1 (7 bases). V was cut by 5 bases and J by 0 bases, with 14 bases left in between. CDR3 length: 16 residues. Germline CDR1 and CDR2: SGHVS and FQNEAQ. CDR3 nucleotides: TGTGCCAGCAGCATCCACCAGGGGGGCTCCTACAATGAGCAGTTCTTC. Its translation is CASSIHQGGSYNEQFF.

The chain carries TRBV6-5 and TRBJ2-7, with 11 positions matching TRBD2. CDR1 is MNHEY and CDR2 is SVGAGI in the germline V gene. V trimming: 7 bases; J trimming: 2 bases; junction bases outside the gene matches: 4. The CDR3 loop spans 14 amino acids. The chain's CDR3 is CASKLLAGAYEQYF. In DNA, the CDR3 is TGTGCCAGCAAGTTACTAGCGGGAGCCTACGAGCAGTACTTC.

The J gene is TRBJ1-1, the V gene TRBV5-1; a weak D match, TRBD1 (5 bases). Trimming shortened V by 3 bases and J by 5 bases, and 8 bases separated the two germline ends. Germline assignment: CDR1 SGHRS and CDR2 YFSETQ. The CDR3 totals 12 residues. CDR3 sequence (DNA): TGCGCCAGCAGCTCGGGACTAACTGAAGCTTTCTTT. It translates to CASSSGLTEAFF.

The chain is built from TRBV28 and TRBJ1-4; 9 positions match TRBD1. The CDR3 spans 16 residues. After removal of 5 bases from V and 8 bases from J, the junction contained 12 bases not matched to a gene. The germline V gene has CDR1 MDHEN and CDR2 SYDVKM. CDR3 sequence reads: CASSPILQGAGEKLFF. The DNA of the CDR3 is TGTGCCAGCAGTCCCATTTTACAGGGGGCAGGGGAAAAACTGTTTTTT.